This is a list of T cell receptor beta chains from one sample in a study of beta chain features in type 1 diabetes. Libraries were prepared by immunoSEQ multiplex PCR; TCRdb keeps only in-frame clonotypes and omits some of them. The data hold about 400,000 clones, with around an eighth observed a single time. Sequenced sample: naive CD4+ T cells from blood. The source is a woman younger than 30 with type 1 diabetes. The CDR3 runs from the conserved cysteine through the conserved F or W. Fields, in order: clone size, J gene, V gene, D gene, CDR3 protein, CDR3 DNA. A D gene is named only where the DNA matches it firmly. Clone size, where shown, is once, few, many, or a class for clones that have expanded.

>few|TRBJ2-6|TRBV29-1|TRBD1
CSVAQGATISGANVLTF
TGCAGCGTTGCACAGGGGGCAACCATTTCTGGGGCCAACGTCCTGACTTTC
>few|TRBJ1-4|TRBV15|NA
CATSRGENEKLFF
TGTGCCACCAGCAGAGGAGAGAATGAAAAACTGTTTTTT
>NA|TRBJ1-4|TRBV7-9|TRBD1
CASSSNRGEKLFF
TGTGCCAGCAGCTCTAACAGGGGTGAAAAACTGTTTTTT
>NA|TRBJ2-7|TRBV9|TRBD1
CASSPNSGTGEREQYF
TGTGCCAGCAGCCCCAATTCCGGGACAGGGGAGCGCGAGCAGTACTTC
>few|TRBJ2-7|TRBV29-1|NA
CSGVGRGGIYEQYF
TGCAGCGGGGTCGGGAGAGGGGGCATCTACGAGCAGTACTTC
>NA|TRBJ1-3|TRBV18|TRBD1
CASSPADRGVSGNTIYF
TGTGCCAGCTCACCAGCGGACAGGGGAGTTTCTGGAAACACCATATATTTT
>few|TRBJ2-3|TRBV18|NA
CASSWGRSTDTQYF
TGTGCCAGCTCATGGGGCAGGAGCACAGATACGCAGTATTTT
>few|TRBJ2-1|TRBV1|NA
CTIDPKQPGQGTFNEQFF
TGCACCATCGATCCAAAACAACCGGGACAGGGAACTTTCAATGAGCAGTTCTTC
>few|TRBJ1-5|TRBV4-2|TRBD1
CASSQEGDRAWAQPQHF
TGTGCCAGCAGCCAAGAAGGAGACAGGGCTTGGGCTCAGCCCCAGCATTTT
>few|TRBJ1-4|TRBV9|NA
CASSAMTGEKLFF
TGTGCCAGCAGCGCCATGACGGGGGAAAAACTGTTTTTT
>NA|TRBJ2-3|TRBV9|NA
CASSPREGSNGDTQYF
TGTGCCAGCAGCCCTCGCGAGGGCTCGAACGGAGATACGCAGTATTTT
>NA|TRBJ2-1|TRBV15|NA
CATSIPRFNEQFF
TGTGCCACCAGCATTCCACGGTTCAATGAGCAGTTCTTC
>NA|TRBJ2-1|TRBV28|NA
CASSSHTGHEFF
TGTGCCAGCAGTTCCCATACAGGGCACGAGTTCTTC